Reported below is one T cell receptor beta chain. Antigen: not known. The read terminates 3 residues ahead of where the CDR3 ends, so the germline J gene completes it. This sample is part of a study of Tregs in tolerant kidney transplant recipients. Clones were sequenced by immunoSEQ multiplex PCR, and TCRdb holds only the in-frame ones, with some missing. Recorded for this sample: fewer than 55,000 clones. General study findings and limits: Changing PCR primers prevented nucleotide comparison between some patients' samples. Activated donor B cell expansion appeared to reveal the most relevant donor-specific TCRbeta repertoire.

The trim removed 6 bases at V and 1 base at J, leaving 3 bases unmatched. Germline V gene data show CDR1 as MNHEY and CDR2 as SVGEGT. CDR3 length: 15 residues. CD4+CD25+CD127- Tregs, CD4+CD25- non-Tregs, CD4 and CD8 cells were sorted. This receptor was taken from a human donor who received a combined kidney and bone marrow transplant. The V call is TRBV6-2 or TRBV6-3, the J call TRBJ2-2, with 9 bases aligning to TRBD1. This material consisted of CD4+ T cells from blood, taken before the transplant. This CDR3 reads CASSTGGGNTGELFF. CDR3 bases read: TGTGCCAGCAGCACAGGGGGCGGGAACACCGGGGAG.